This TCR beta chain was sequenced for a study of blood T cell repertoires in COVID-19 (dated by TCRdb to 2020 to 2022). General notes on the study: Samples from collaborators originated in the United States, Italy and Spain and spanned both the acute and convalescent phases of COVID-19. The material from the prospective study consisted of cDNA or gDNA derived from T cells, B-cell-depleted T cells, or PBMCs. Deeply sampled blood TCRbeta repertoires from subjects exposed to, actively infected with, or recovered from COVID-19 were included in the dataset. The repertoires were released in a freely available public database meant as a resource for research on the immune response to SARS-CoV-2. Samples were obtained from the ongoing ImmuneRACE study (first 160 participants) and from over a thousand subjects provided by 6 global collaborators. A de-identified subject ID, COVID-19 status, age in years and sex were almost always included in the sample metadata. HLA class I and class II types, where available, came from metadata supplied by the sample provider rather than from assay-based typing.

The immunoSEQ Assay, a bias-controlled multiplex PCR, was used to amplify TCRbeta CDR3 regions from genomic DNA. Regarding the original processing steps: The number of nucleated cells in each sample was estimated by amplification of reference gene primers within the assay. To quantify the absolute abundance of each unique TCRbeta CDR3 rearrangement, sequence reads were collapsed and filtered. Productive Simpson clonality was computed per sample as the square root of Simpson's diversity index over productive rearrangements. TCRdb re-hosts the immuneACCESS table, in-frame sequences only. Its copies lack some clones; in the studies checked, an unresolved V gene accounts for under half of them, and the cause for the rest is not known. Clone size and the V and J calls come from that table; the DNA yielded D and trimming. Recorded for this sample are about 400,000 clones; around 90% of them occurred a single time. Of the sample, roughly 2% is held by the ten largest clones.

What the authors observed across the whole study: The quantity of clinical and demographic metadata differed by source and by participant and was supplied without curation.

The germline ends are 12 bases apart after V is trimmed by 5 bases and J by 4 bases. Per the germline V gene (reference sequence), LNHDA is the CDR1 and SQIVND is the CDR2. The CDR3 has 13 amino acids, counting the end cysteine and phenylalanine. Kept here is only the CDR3 DNA, which spans 39 bases and is read in frame from base 1. Comments on this clone: Its antigen has not been determined. Base qualities were left out, and no much larger clone turns up one base away.

Enrolling through a virtual design, the prospective study's participants ranged in age from roughly 18 to 89 years and lived across 24 United States geographic areas. To assign participants to cohorts, the prospective study relied on clinical history that participants themselves reported in a screening survey and a study questionnaire. In the prospective study, whole blood, serum and a nasopharyngeal or oropharyngeal swab were collected from each participant by mobile phlebotomists. Additional blood draws and questionnaires over an approximately two-month period could optionally be provided by prospective study participants. Blood samples from the prospective study were shipped frozen or at room temperature prior to DNA extraction.

The rearranged chain carries TRBV19 and TRBJ2-7; the D gene cannot be resolved reliably. The sequence was obtained from a woman aged 40-49 years with acute COVID-19. Material for sequencing was PBMCs or T cells enriched from blood (not recorded which). Read as DNA, the sequence is TGTGCCAGTAGTCTAAACTTAAAATACGAGCAGTACTTC. Translated, this gives CASSLNLKYEQYF.